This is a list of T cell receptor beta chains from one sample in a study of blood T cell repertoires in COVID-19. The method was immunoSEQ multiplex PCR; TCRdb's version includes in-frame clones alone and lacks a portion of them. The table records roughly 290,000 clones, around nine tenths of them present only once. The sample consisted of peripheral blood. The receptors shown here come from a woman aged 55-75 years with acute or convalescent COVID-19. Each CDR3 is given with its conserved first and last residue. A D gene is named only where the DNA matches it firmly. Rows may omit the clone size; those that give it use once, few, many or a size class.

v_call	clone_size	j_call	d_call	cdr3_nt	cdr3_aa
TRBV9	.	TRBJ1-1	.	TGTGCCAGCAGCGTAGGTTTCGGGAACACTGAAGCTTTCTTT	CASSVGFGNTEAFF
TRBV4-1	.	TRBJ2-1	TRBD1	TGCGCCAGCAGCGACACAGGGGGCTCCTACAATGAGCAGTTCTTC	CASSDTGGSYNEQFF
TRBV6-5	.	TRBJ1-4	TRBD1	TGTGCCAGCAGAAGACAGGGAACCGGTGAAAAACTGTTTTTT	CASRRQGTGEKLFF
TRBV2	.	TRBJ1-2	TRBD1	TGTGCCAGCAGTGATGAGGGGACAGCAGCCTATGGCTACACCTTC	CASSDEGTAAYGYTF
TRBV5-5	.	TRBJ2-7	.	TGTGCCAGCAGCCCCGCGACGGGGTACGAGCAGTACTTC	CASSPATGYEQYF
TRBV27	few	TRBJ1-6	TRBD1	TGTGCCAGCAGTCGCGGACAGGGAGTGGAGTCCCTCCACTTT	CASSRGQGVESLHF
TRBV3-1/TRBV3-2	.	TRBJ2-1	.	TGTGCCAGCAGCCATGTCAGGGCTCTTGGCAATGAGCAGTTCTTC	CASSHVRALGNEQFF
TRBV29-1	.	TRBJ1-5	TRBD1	TGCAGCGTGCAGACAGGGTACAATCAGCCCCAGCATTTT	CSVQTGYNQPQHF
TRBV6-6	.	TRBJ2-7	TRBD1	TGTGCCAGCAGTACCGGACAGGGAGTAAGATACGAGCAGTACTTC	CASSTGQGVRYEQYF
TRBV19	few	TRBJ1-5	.	TGTGCCAGTTCGATCGGGGTTTACCATCAGCCCCAGCATTTT	CASSIGVYHQPQHF
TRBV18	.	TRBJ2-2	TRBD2	TGTGCCAGCTCTCCCAGGCGGGAGGACACCGGGGAGCTGTTTTTT	CASSPRREDTGELFF
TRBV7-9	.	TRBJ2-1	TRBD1	TGTGCCAGCAGCTTATTTCCGGGACAGGGACGTAATGAGCAGTTCTTC	CASSLFPGQGRNEQFF
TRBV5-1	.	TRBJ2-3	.	TGCGCCAGCAGCCCGGGACTCGCGAGGGCAGATACGCAGTATTTT	CASSPGLARADTQYF
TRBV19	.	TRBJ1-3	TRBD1	TGTGCCAGTAGTAGGACAGGCATCTCTGGAAACACCATATATTTT	CASSRTGISGNTIYF
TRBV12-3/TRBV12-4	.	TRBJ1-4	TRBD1	TGTGCCAGCAGTCTACGACAGGGGGAAAAACTGTTTTTT	CASSLRQGEKLFF
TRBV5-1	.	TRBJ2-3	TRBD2	TGCGCCAGCAGTCAGATAGCGGGAGGCACAGATACGCAGTATTTT	CASSQIAGGTDTQYF
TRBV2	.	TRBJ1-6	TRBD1	TGTGCCAGCAGTGGCCCCTTACAGGGGTATAATTCACCCCTCCACTTT	CASSGPLQGYNSPLHF
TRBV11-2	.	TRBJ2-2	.	TGTGCCAGCAGCTCAAACAGGGTCGGGGAGCTGTTTTTT	CASSSNRVGELFF
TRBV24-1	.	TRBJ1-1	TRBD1	TGTGCCACCACCTCCGGGACAGGGGGCGCGGGGAACACTGAAGCTTTCTTT	CATTSGTGGAGNTEAFF
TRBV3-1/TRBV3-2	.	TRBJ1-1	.	TGTGCCAGCAGCCAAGAGGGGGGGACCTCGGCTTTCTTT	CASSQEGGTSAFF
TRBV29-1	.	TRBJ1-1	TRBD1	TGCAGCGTTGCCGGGACAGTTGGTATGAACACTGAAGCTTTCTTT	CSVAGTVGMNTEAFF
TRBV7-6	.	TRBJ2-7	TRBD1	TGTGCCAGCAGCTTCAAGACAGGGAGACACGAGCAGTACTTC	CASSFKTGRHEQYF
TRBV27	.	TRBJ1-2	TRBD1	TGTGCCAGCAGTCCCCTCGACAGGGACTATGGCTACACCTTC	CASSPLDRDYGYTF
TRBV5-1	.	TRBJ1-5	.	TGCGCCAGCAGCTTGACAGGGATGAATCAGCCCCAGCATTTT	CASSLTGMNQPQHF
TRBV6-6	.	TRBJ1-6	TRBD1	TGTGCCAGCAGAGGACAGGGTCCCTCCGGCGTTACACCCCTCCACTTT	CASRGQGPSGVTPLHF
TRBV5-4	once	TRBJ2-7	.	TGTGCCAGCAGCTTGGCGAGGGGGAAGGACGAGCAGTACTTC	CASSLARGKDEQYF
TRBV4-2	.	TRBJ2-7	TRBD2	TGTGCCAGCAGCCAAGATCTGACTAGCGGGGGTCCAGACTTC	CASSQDLTSGGPDF
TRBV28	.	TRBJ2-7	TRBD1	TGTGCCAGCAGTTTAACAGGGGCGAGGTACGAGCAGTACTTC	CASSLTGARYEQYF
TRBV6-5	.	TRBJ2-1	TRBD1	TGTGCCAGCAGTTACTCGAGGGACAGGGACAATGAGCAGTTCTTC	CASSYSRDRDNEQFF
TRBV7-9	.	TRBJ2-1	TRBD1	TGTGCCAGCAGCTTAGGGGGAACAGGGGGCGCCTACAATGAGCAGTTCTTC	CASSLGGTGGAYNEQFF
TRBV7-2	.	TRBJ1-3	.	TGTGCCAGCAGCCCCCTTGGAAACACCATATATTTT	CASSPLGNTIYF
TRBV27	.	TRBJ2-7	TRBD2	TGTGCCAGCAGTTTGAAGACCGGGACTAGCTACTCCTACGAGCAGTACTTC	CASSLKTGTSYSYEQYF
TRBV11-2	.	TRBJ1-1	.	TGTGCCAGCACCCGGGGGGGGAGCGCTGAAGCTTTCTTT	CASTRGGSAEAFF
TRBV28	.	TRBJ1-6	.	TGTGCCAGCAGTTTATCCCGGGTTCTCTCCTATAATTCACCCCTCCACTTT	CASSLSRVLSYNSPLHF
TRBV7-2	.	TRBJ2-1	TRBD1	TGTGCCAGCAGCCCAATGGGGACAGTCTACAGCGATGAGCAGTTCTTC	CASSPMGTVYSDEQFF
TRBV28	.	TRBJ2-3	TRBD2	TGTGCCAGCGAGACTAGCGGGAGTTCCGATACGCAGTATTTT	CASETSGSSDTQYF
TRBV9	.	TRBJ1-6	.	TGTGCCAGCAGCCTAACGGACAGTAATTCACCCCTCCACTTT	CASSLTDSNSPLHF
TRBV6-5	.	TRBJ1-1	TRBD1	TGTGCCAGCCGTTGGACAGGTTCGAACACTGAAGCTTTCTTT	CASRWTGSNTEAFF
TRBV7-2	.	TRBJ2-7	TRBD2	TGTGCCAGCAGCTCGGGACTAGCGGGAACCGAGCAGTACTTC	CASSSGLAGTEQYF
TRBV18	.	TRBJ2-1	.	TGTGCCAGCTCACCACTGCAGAATGAGCAGTTCTTC	CASSPLQNEQFF
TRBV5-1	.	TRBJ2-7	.	TGCGCCAGCAGCTTGGGGCTGAGCGGGTGGCCCCCCTACGAGCAGTACTTC	CASSLGLSGWPPYEQYF
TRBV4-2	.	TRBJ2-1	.	TGTGCCAGCAGCCAAGATTCTCAGAGCCAGGGAAATGAGCAGTTCTTC	CASSQDSQSQGNEQFF
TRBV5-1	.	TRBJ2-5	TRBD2	TGCGCCAGCAGCTTGGCTAGCGGGGAGACCCAGTACTTC	CASSLASGETQYF
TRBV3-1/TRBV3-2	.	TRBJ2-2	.	TGTGCCAGCAGCCAAGATCGAGGACAGACGAACACCGGGGAGCTGTTTTTT	CASSQDRGQTNTGELFF
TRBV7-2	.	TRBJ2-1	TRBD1	TGTGCCAGCAGCTTCTCCGGGACAGGGATTCGTACTGAGCAGTTCTTC	CASSFSGTGIRTEQFF
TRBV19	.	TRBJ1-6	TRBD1	TGTGCCAGTCAGGGACAGGGAGGATCACCCCTCCACTTT	CASQGQGGSPLHF
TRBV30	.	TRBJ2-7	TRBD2	TGTGCCTGGATCCAGAGACTAGCGGGAGGAGAAAATCGGTACGAGCAGTACTTC	CAWIQRLAGGENRYEQYF
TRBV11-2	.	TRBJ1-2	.	TGTGCCAGCAGCTACAGGGCGTATGGCTACACCTTC	CASSYRAYGYTF
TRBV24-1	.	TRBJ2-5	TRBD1	TGTGCCACAGGACAGGGGGCGGCCCAGTACTTC	CATGQGAAQYF
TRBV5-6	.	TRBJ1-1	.	TGTGCCAGCAGCTTGAGGTTTGGCAAGGGGGACACTGAAGCTTTCTTT	CASSLRFGKGDTEAFF
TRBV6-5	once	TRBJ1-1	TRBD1	TGTGCCAGCACCAAGAAATGGACAGGGAACACTGAAGCTTTCTTT	CASTKKWTGNTEAFF
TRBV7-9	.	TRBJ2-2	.	TGTGCCAGCAGCTTAACGGCCGGGGAGCTGTTTTTT	CASSLTAGELFF
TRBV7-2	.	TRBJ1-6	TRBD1	TGTGCCAGCAGCCAACAGGGGGATTATAATTCACCCCTCCACTTT	CASSQQGDYNSPLHF
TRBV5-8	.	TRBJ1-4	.	TGTGCCAGCACTAATGAGAGGGGGACAACTAATGAAAAACTGTTTTTT	CASTNERGTTNEKLFF
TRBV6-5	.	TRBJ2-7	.	TGTGCCAGCAGAAAGAACGCCGGGAGAAGCTACGAGCAGTACTTC	CASRKNAGRSYEQYF